The 10 T cell receptor beta chains in this list originate from one sample, sequenced in a study of PD-1 blockade in classical Hodgkin lymphoma. Time point here: cycle 4 day 1 (C4D1), after around six weeks of nivolumab. Each patient's relapse followed autologous stem cell transplantation, and brentuximab vedotin exposure varied. The data were produced by immunoSEQ multiplex PCR, yet TCRdb's version contains in-frame clones alone and is incomplete. In the table there are 31,000 or so clones, around 81% of which are singletons. The source was peripheral blood mononuclear cells (PBMCs), collected before the fourth cycle of nivolumab. These receptors were obtained from a human donor with classical Hodgkin lymphoma.

The genes are TRBV7-9 and TRBJ1-6, with TRBD1 matching over 8 bases. The CDR3 loop spans 14 amino acids. J lost 6 bases, V lost 5 bases, and 3 bases had no gene match. Germline loops: CDR1 SEHNR, CDR2 FQNEAQ (reference sequence). CDR3 protein: CASSPGQVNSPLHF. The CDR3 region has the DNA TGTGCCAGCAGCCCGGGACAGGTTAATTCACCCCTCCACTTT.

V gene TRBV5-6 combines with J gene TRBJ2-1, with D perhaps matching TRBD2 (6 bases). V lost 3 bases, J lost 8 bases, and 24 bases lay in between. CDR3 length equals 17 residues. CDR1 SGHDT and CDR2 YYEEEE come from the germline V gene. Here the CDR3 reads CASSSRDSVWFLDEQFF. CDR3 coding DNA: TGTGCCAGCAGCTCTCGGGACTCCGTATGGTTTTTAGATGAGCAGTTCTTC.

The chain combines TRBV18 with TRBJ1-1; tentative D call: TRBD1 (5 bases). CDR1 is KGHSH and CDR2 is LQKENI in the germline V gene. V shed 2 bases and J shed 6 bases, with 16 bases lying between them. CDR3 length: 15 amino acids. Here the CDR3 reads CASSPSGGTGSEAFF. CDR3 coding DNA: TGTGCCAGCTCACCATCTGGGGGAACGGGATCTGAAGCTTTCTTT.

V is TRBV5-4 and J is TRBJ2-5, with D perhaps matching TRBD1 (6 bases). The germline V gene has CDR1 SGHNT and CDR2 YYREEE (reference sequence). Between the trimmed V and J ends, which lost 7 bases and 5 bases, there was a span of 12 bases. The CDR3 loop spans 12 amino acids. In DNA, the CDR3 is TGTGCCAGCGGCAGGACAGCGGAGACCCAGTACTTC. It translates to CASGRTAETQYF.

The V gene is TRBV14, the J gene TRBJ1-1, with D perhaps matching TRBD1 (5 bases). V was cut by 4 bases and J by 1 base, with 7 bases left in between. Germline V gene sequence: CDR1 SGHDN, CDR2 FVKESK. The length of the CDR3 is 13 residues. Here the CDR3 reads CASSLGGNTEAFF. The CDR3 nucleotides are TGTGCCAGCAGCCTTGGGGGGAACACTGAAGCTTTCTTT.

J is TRBJ2-7 and V is TRBV6-6; D gene ambiguous. V lost 8 bases and J 1 base, leaving 9 bases between the germline ends. The length of the CDR3 is 12 residues. The germline V gene has CDR1 MNHNY and CDR2 SVGAGI (reference sequence). This CDR3 is CASRVDSYEQYF. In DNA, the CDR3 is TGTGCCAGCCGGGTGGATTCCTACGAGCAGTACTTC.

The rearrangement links TRBV5-4 to TRBJ2-7; D might be TRBD1 or TRBD2, each matching 5 bases. This CDR3 region has 12 residues. Trimming left V 4 bases short and J 6 bases short, with 11 bases between. Germline V gene data show CDR1 as SGHNT and CDR2 as YYREEE (reference sequence). The CDR3 sequence: CASSRDGVEQYV. The CDR3 DNA reads TGTGCCAGCAGCCGGGACGGAGTCGAGCAGTACGTC.

The V call is TRBV2, the J call TRBJ1-1; 8 bases agree with TRBD1. This CDR3 region has 14 residues. The V and J ends lost 4 bases and 5 bases, in that order; junction bases with no gene match: 6. Germline CDR1 is SNHLY and CDR2 is FYNNEI. The CDR3 protein is CASSARGPGTEAFF. Here the CDR3 DNA reads TGTGCCAGCAGTGCCAGGGGGCCGGGTACTGAAGCTTTCTTT.

The chain carries TRBV19 and TRBJ1-5; no clear D. The germline gives CDR1 LNHDA, CDR2 SQIVND (reference sequence). The CDR3 runs to 12 residues. The CDR3 reads CATRPNNQPQHF. DNA of the CDR3: TGTGCAACACGACCGAACAATCAGCCCCAGCATTTT.

The chain is built from TRBV6-5 and TRBJ2-7; D gene uncertain. The V end lost 2 bases, the J end lost 0 bases, and 8 bases lay between the germline ends. This CDR3 contains 14 residues. Germline loops: CDR1 MNHEY, CDR2 SVGAGI. In DNA form, the CDR3 reads TGTGCCAGCAGTTACGGGGATAGCTCCTACGAGCAGTACTTC. Protein product: CASSYGDSSYEQYF.